This T cell receptor beta chain was profiled in a study of cytomegalovirus exposure and HLA in healthy donors. Study-wide results and limits: Accurate predictions that matched the HLA-A and HLA-B alleles of most subjects were reportedly made from TCR beta sequences. The Asian-associated ancestry cluster reportedly had fewer N-insertions than the roughly 670-donor mean in a later analysis.

Turning to this clone: What it recognizes is unknown.

In the PCR, 60 Vbeta and 13 Jbeta primers were used. The assay was immunoSEQ multiplex PCR, and TCRdb's table has in-frame clones only and misses some. Of 200,000 or so clones listed, about four fifths are singletons. With 4 bases removed from V and 1 base from J, the gap between germline ends came to 32 bases. There are 22 residues in the CDR3. The sequenced sample consisted of PBMCs. The clonotype was recovered from a woman under 40 in good health and CMV-seropositive. The chain uses TRBV23-1 and TRBJ1-3; a possible D gene is TRBD1 (5 bases). TRBV23-1 is known as an ORF, though its function is uncertain. CDR3 protein: CASSLGGSGTRLSPLSGNTIYF. The CDR3 DNA follows: TGCGCCAGCAGTCTTGGGGGGAGCGGGACCAGGCTGTCCCCACTTTCTGGAAACACCATATATTTT.